This TCR beta chain was captured by sequencing in a study of T cell changes during pregnancy in multiple sclerosis. Germline CDR1 MGHRA, CDR2 YSYEKL. The junction had 9 bases not matched to a gene; V was cut back by 3 bases and J by 3 bases. The CDR3 totals 16 residues. Sequencing used immunoSEQ multiplex PCR; TCRdb keeps in-frame clones, though not all of them. The sample includes 65,000 to 95,000 clones, 70% to 90% of them seen just once. The V gene is TRBV4-1, the J gene TRBJ2-7; 9 positions match TRBD2. This specimen consisted of peripheral blood, obtained before pregnancy. This TCR came from a female donor with multiple sclerosis, enrolled in a pregnancy study. CDR3 in amino acids: CASSQGPGTSFYEQYF. DNA of the CDR3: TGCGCCAGCAGCCAGGGTCCCGGGACTAGCTTCTACGAGCAGTACTTC.